A single sample is the source of the 10 T cell receptor beta chains below, sequenced in a study of CD8+CD57+ T cells in acquired aplastic anemia. CDR3 and TCR beta VDJ profiling relied on genomic DNA as the template. Via MiXCR, TCRdb re-called the reads, giving one row per CDR3 protein. This table has about 120,000 distinct CDR3 sequences, under 60% appearing once. Patients chosen for sequencing had shown CD8+CD57+ cell expansion by flow cytometry. The sequenced sample consisted of sorted CD4+, CD8+, or CD8+CD57+ T cells (not recorded which) from PBMCs. Receptors were obtained from a human donor with aplastic anemia.

A few counts support this clonotype. The V gene is TRBV10-3, the J gene TRBJ2-3, with a tentative D call TRBD2 (7 bases). The V end was cut by 8 bases, the J end by 0 bases, with 12 bases between. CDR1 and CDR2 from the germline V gene are ENHRY and SYGVKD. CDR3 length: 14 amino acids. DNA for the CDR3: TGTGCCATCGGGGGGGGGGCTAGCACAGATACGCAGTATTTT. This codes for CAIGGGASTDTQYF.

The chain combines TRBV25-1 with TRBJ2-7; 13 bases fit TRBD2. Losses at the gene ends were 6 bases for V and 3 bases for J; bases not matched to a gene: 8. The germline gives CDR1 MGHDK, CDR2 SYGVNS. The CDR3 runs 16 residues. DNA for the CDR3: TGTGCCAGCAGCGCGCCGGGACTAGCGGGAAGCTACGAGCAGTACTTC. It encodes CASSAPGLAGSYEQYF.

This clonotype has at least ten counts. The V and J genes are TRBV12-5 and TRBJ1-1; TRBD1 is a possible D gene (6 bases). Germline lookup yields CDR1 LGHNT and CDR2 FRNRAP. This CDR3 is 14 amino acids long. The V and J ends lost 3 bases and 3 bases respectively, with 11 bases between them. This chain's CDR3 is CASGFAGVDTEAFF. The CDR3 region has the DNA TGTGCTAGTGGTTTCGCAGGGGTGGACACTGAAGCTTTCTTT.

The CDR3 region is CASSFDRGTEAFF. The CDR3 nucleotides are TGTGCCAGCAGTTTTGACAGGGGGACTGAAGCTTTCTTT. The chain recombines TRBV12-3 or TRBV12-4 with TRBJ1-1; the match to TRBD1 covers 9 bases. The J segment lost 5 bases and the V segment lost 3 bases, leaving 1 base of the junction unmatched. The CDR3 is made up of 13 amino acids.

This clonotype was counted once. The chain employs TRBV6-1 and TRBJ2-1; 11 nucleotides line up with TRBD2. In germline, CDR1 is MNHNS, CDR2 SASEGT. The trim removed 4 bases at V and 4 bases at J, leaving 6 bases unmatched. CDR3 length: 16 amino acids. CDR3 sequence: CASSATGLADYNEQFF. CDR3 sequence (DNA): TGTGCCAGCAGTGCAACGGGACTAGCGGATTACAATGAGCAGTTCTTC.

This clonotype was recorded a few times. This sequence joins TRBV19 and TRBJ2-2; D unclear. The V end was cut by 7 bases, the J end by 6 bases, with 9 bases between. The CDR3 covers 12 residues. CDR1 is LNHDA, CDR2 SQIVND, per germline (reference sequence). CDR3: CASILGPGELFF. The CDR3 nucleotides are TGTGCCAGTATTTTAGGGCCCGGGGAGCTGTTTTTT.

The chain couples TRBV20-1 to TRBJ2-7; D may be TRBD2 (6 bases). V gave up 5 bases and J gave up 2 bases, with 10 bases separating them. The CDR3 is made up of 12 amino acids. Germline V gene data show CDR1 as DFQATT and CDR2 as SNEGSKA (reference sequence). CDR3 nucleotides: TGCAGTGCTTGGGACTCTCCCTACGAGCAGTACTTC. As protein: CSAWDSPYEQYF.

This clonotype has only a few counts. The CDR3 DNA sequence: TGTGCCAGCAGCTTTGGCAGTGATCAGCCCCAGCATTTT. Its protein product is CASSFGSDQPQHF. This rearrangement joins TRBV7-6 to TRBJ1-5; D gene unclear. The CDR3 length is 13 residues. Germline lookup yields CDR1 SGHVS and CDR2 FNYEAQ. Trimming removed 3 bases at V and 5 bases at J, with 8 bases between.

This clonotype was counted at least ten times. V gene TRBV7-9 combines with J gene TRBJ1-2, with D uncertain. The CDR3 runs to 15 residues. V was shortened by 4 bases and J by 7 bases, with 19 bases between the two germline ends. In germline, CDR1 is SEHNR, CDR2 FQNEAQ (reference sequence). CDR3 DNA sequence: TGTGCCAGCAGCTCCGGTGGCGCGCCAGGTAGTGGCTACACCTTC. Translation: CASSSGGAPGSGYTF.

This clonotype was observed at least ten times. This chain uses TRBV11-1 with TRBJ2-7; D may be TRBD1 or TRBD2 (5 bases each). V was cut by 0 bases and J by 3 bases, with 21 bases left in between. CDR1 is SGHAT, CDR2 FQDESV, per germline (reference sequence). CDR3 length: 18 amino acids. The CDR3 reads CASSLAGDGDRHSYEQYF. CDR3 nucleotide sequence: TGTGCCAGCAGCTTAGCTGGGGACGGGGACCGTCACAGCTACGAGCAGTACTTC.